This passage covers 5 T cell receptor beta chains from one sample sequenced in a study of blood T cell repertoires in COVID-19 (dated by TCRdb to the early 2020s). The receptor library was made with the immunoSEQ multiplex PCR assay. Sourced from immuneACCESS, this table was stored by TCRdb with only in-frame sequences that have V and J called. A share of the clones is absent; for the studies checked, an unresolved V gene accounts for under half, and the remainder has no known explanation. This sample gives 250,000 to 350,000 clones in total; nearly 90% of them show up just once. The ten largest make up approximately 5% of the sample. Sequencing was carried out using PBMCs or T cells enriched from blood (not recorded which). Receptor source: a woman in her 30s who had recovered from COVID-19.

The chain combines TRBV2 with TRBJ2-5; 8 bases agree with TRBD2. V gave up 6 bases and J gave up 5 bases; unmatched junction bases: 11. Germline V CDR1 and CDR2: SNHLY, FYNNEI. The CDR3 length is 15 residues. CDR3 residues: CASSRAGLAWETQYF. The CDR3, as DNA: TGTGCCAGCAGCCGAGCTGGACTAGCCTGGGAGACCCAGTACTTC.

In its sample, this clone was seen once. V is TRBV20-1 and J is TRBJ2-4; 12 bases match TRBD2. Germline assignment: CDR1 DFQATT and CDR2 SNEGSKA (reference sequence). With 3 bases clipped from V and 8 bases from J, the junction kept 11 bases outside the gene matches. The CDR3 contains 16 residues. In DNA, the CDR3 is TGCAGTGCTAGTAGTTGGACTAGCGGGGAAAGAGACATTCAGTACTTC. It codes for CSASSWTSGERDIQYF.

This clone was counted between two and nine times. The gene calls are TRBV27 and TRBJ1-2; TRBD1 matches at 10 bases. The CDR3 covers 14 residues. Unmatched junction bases numbered 2, after V lost 2 bases and J lost 5 bases. The germline V gene encodes CDR1 MNHEY and CDR2 SMNVEV (reference sequence). CDR3 in amino acids: CASSLGTGEYGYTF. CDR3 DNA sequence: TGTGCCAGCAGTTTAGGGACAGGGGAATATGGCTACACCTTC.

V gene TRBV21-1 combines with J gene TRBJ2-2; the D call in the table, TRBD1, was not verified against the DNA. TRBV21-1 is classified as a pseudogene. This CDR3 is 15 amino acids long. CDR3 sequence reads: CASSKQGASTGELFF. In DNA form, the CDR3 reads TGTGCCAGCAGTAAACAGGGGGCAAGTACCGGGGAGCTGTTTTTT.

The chain employs TRBV29-1 and TRBJ2-7, with D possibly matching TRBD1 (6 bases). The CDR3 extends over 12 amino acids. CDR1 and CDR2 from the germline V gene are SQVTM and ANQGSEA. V lost 4 bases and J 2 bases, leaving 9 bases between the germline ends. The CDR3 loop reads CSVAGVTYEQYF. CDR3 nucleotide sequence: TGCAGCGTTGCAGGGGTAACCTACGAGCAGTACTTC.